This T cell receptor beta chain originates from a study of CD8 T cells in ankylosing spondylitis. Findings of the study overall: Blood of patients with ankylosing spondylitis appeared to be characterized by a TCR beta motif of eight highly homologous variants.

The CDR3 length is 15 residues. V dropped 1 base and J dropped 0 bases, with 12 bases sitting between them. Germline CDR1 reads SQVTM; CDR2 reads ANQGSEA. Comments on this clonotype: Its antigen remains unidentified.

From the 5' RACE reads, TCRdb called clonotypes with MiXCR, one entry per CDR3 protein. The sample consists of about 500,000 distinct CDR3 sequences, over 4% of them appearing once. Sequencing was carried out using blood, either unsorted or a sorted T cell fraction (not recorded which). The receptor's source is a male donor with ankylosing spondylitis. This chain joins TRBV29-1 and TRBJ1-1; D gene unclear. The CDR3 DNA reads TGCAGCGTTGAAGGGGATAGGTCGCTGAACACTGAAGCTTTCTTT. It encodes CSVEGDRSLNTEAFF. Together with reference TRBV29-1 and TRBJ1-1, the CDR3 gives the full variable domain: SAVISQKPSRDICQRGTSLTIQCQVDSQVTMMFWYRQQPGQSLTLIATANQGSEATYESGFVIDKFPISRPNLTFSTLTVSNMSPEDSSIYLCSVEGDRSLNTEAFFGQGTRLTVV.